This TCR beta chain was recovered during a study of monozygotic twins with inflammatory bowel disease. TCRdb reprocessed the 5' RACE reads and reports one entry per CDR3 protein, with no DNA. The table counts 150,000 or so distinct CDR3 sequences; roughly 7.4% lies in the top ten. CDR3 length equals 15 residues. Per the germline V gene, CDR1 is SGHRS and CDR2 is YFSETQ. Comments on this clonotype: Its antigen is not known.

Study observations and caveats: Different T cell subtypes could not be distinguished.

V is TRBV5-1 and J is TRBJ2-1. The clonotype comes from a human donor with ulcerative colitis or Crohn's disease, or a healthy co-twin of an affected twin (not recorded which). The sample consisted of blood. Here the CDR3 reads CASSQRQGSYNEQFF.